This TCR beta chain derives from a study of PD-L1 blockade in urothelial cancer. Study at large: Prior chemotherapy in patients spanned 0 to 3 regimens.

Every PCR got spiked synthetic TCR analog templates. The data were produced by immunoSEQ multiplex PCR, yet TCRdb's version contains in-frame clones alone and is incomplete. The sample holds about 48,000 clones, 70% to 90% seen once. Time point in this sample: peripheral blood 6 weeks after treatment start. Trimming cost V 1 base and J 5 bases, with 11 bases left between them. The CDR3 runs to 14 residues. Germline CDR1 reads SNHLY; CDR2 reads FYNNEI. The receptor comes from a man in his 70s with urothelial cancer. The source was PBMCs, collected around atezolizumab (anti-PD-L1) treatment. The V and J genes are TRBV2 and TRBJ1-1; possible D gene TRBD1, 6 bases. The CDR3 DNA sequence: TGTGCCAGCAGTGAAGGCAGGGGTGGTACTGAAGCTTTCTTT. Residues: CASSEGRGGTEAFF.